This T cell receptor beta chain was captured by sequencing in a study of OX40 agonist ivuxolimab in advanced cancers. Study-wide results and limits: Doses of 0.1 to 3.0 mg/kg were accompanied by clonal expansion of CD4+ and CD8+ blood T cells by week 6.

From germline, CDR1 is SEHNR and CDR2 FQNEAQ (reference sequence). V dropped 0 bases and J dropped 4 bases, with 13 bases sitting between them. The CDR3 loop spans 16 amino acids. Assay used: immunoSEQ multiplex PCR; TCRdb lists only in-frame clones, some missing. The sample includes 65,000 to 80,000 clones, more than 80% seen only once; the top ten take roughly 0.53%. About this clone itself: Antigen unknown.

The clonotype originates from an adult with an advanced solid tumor such as melanoma, head and neck, liver or kidney cancer. The source material was CD4+ or CD8+ T cells sorted from blood, sampled in a trial of the OX40 agonist ivuxolimab. This chain joins TRBV7-9 and TRBJ1-3, with D uncertain. Here the CDR3 DNA reads TGTGCCAGCAGCTTAGCGGGCCTAACGACGGGAAACACCATATATTTT. Its protein is CASSLAGLTTGNTIYF.